This T cell receptor beta chain derives from a study of CD8 T cells in ankylosing spondylitis. General observations from the study: Disease-associated clones were CD8+ and fairly uncommon in peripheral blood.

Using its own MiXCR run on the 5' RACE reads, TCRdb lists one record per CDR3 protein. The data contain hundreds of thousands of distinct CDR3 sequences, roughly 32% of them singletons. As to this clonotype: Its antigen remains unidentified.

V was cut by 9 bases and J by 0 bases, with 19 bases left in between. Germline lookup yields CDR1 MGHRA and CDR2 YSYEKL. The CDR3 covers 16 residues. The V and J genes are TRBV4-1 and TRBJ2-3; a weak D match, TRBD1 (7 bases). The specimen sequenced was blood, either unsorted or a sorted T cell fraction (not recorded which). The receptor comes from a male donor with ankylosing spondylitis or in good health (not recorded which). The CDR3 DNA is TGCGCCAGTAAATTAGGAGGGGGCCCTAGCACAGATACGCAGTATTTT. Protein sequence: CASKLGGGPSTDTQYF.